Listed below are T cell receptor beta chains from one sample, sequenced in a study of somatic mutations in cytotoxic T cells in rheumatoid arthritis. The data were produced by immunoSEQ multiplex PCR, yet TCRdb's version contains in-frame clones alone and is incomplete. The sample includes approximately 14,000 clones, about four fifths of them seen just once. The sample comprised CD8+ T cells sorted from blood. All receptors come from an adult with rheumatoid arthritis. Each CDR3 is given with its conserved first and last residue. The D gene is left open where the match is weak. Part of the rows lack a size; the others show once, few, many or a class for expanded clones.

j_call: TRBJ2-7
v_call: TRBV7-9
clone_size: -
d_call: TRBD1
cdr3_aa: CASSSLPGQGRSGEQYF
cdr3_nt: TGTGCCAGCAGCTCATTACCGGGACAGGGAAGGTCGGGTGAGCAGTACTTC

j_call: TRBJ2-7
v_call: TRBV7-2
clone_size: once
d_call: -
cdr3_aa: CASSLNRVSYEQYF
cdr3_nt: TGTGCCAGCAGCTTAAATAGGGTTTCCTACGAGCAGTACTTC

j_call: TRBJ1-6
v_call: TRBV6-5
clone_size: once
d_call: -
cdr3_aa: CASSPGGENNSPLHF
cdr3_nt: TGTGCCAGCAGCCCCGGGGGAGAAAATAATTCACCCCTCCACTTT

j_call: TRBJ1-1
v_call: TRBV19
clone_size: -
d_call: -
cdr3_aa: CASGRSVNTEAFF
cdr3_nt: TGTGCCAGTGGCAGGAGCGTGAACACTGAAGCTTTCTTT

j_call: TRBJ2-7
v_call: TRBV10-1
clone_size: few
d_call: -
cdr3_aa: CASSENGLVNEQYF
cdr3_nt: TGCGCCAGCAGTGAAAACGGGTTGGTGAACGAGCAGTACTTC

j_call: TRBJ1-2
v_call: TRBV15
clone_size: -
d_call: -
cdr3_aa: CATSRDRAGKGTNYGYTF
cdr3_nt: TGTGCCACCAGCAGAGATCGGGCAGGGAAGGGGACTAACTATGGCTACACCTTC

j_call: TRBJ1-1
v_call: TRBV5-8
clone_size: -
d_call: -
cdr3_aa: CASSITMNTEAFF
cdr3_nt: TGTGCCAGCAGCATAACAATGAACACTGAAGCTTTCTTT

j_call: TRBJ2-1
v_call: TRBV2
clone_size: -
d_call: TRBD2
cdr3_aa: CASYISGDYSYNEQFF
cdr3_nt: TGTGCCAGCTACATTAGCGGGGACTACTCCTACAATGAGCAGTTCTTC

j_call: TRBJ1-5
v_call: TRBV13
clone_size: -
d_call: -
cdr3_aa: CASSLGSYSNQPQHF
cdr3_nt: TGTGCCAGCAGCTTAGGCAGCTATAGCAATCAGCCCCAGCATTTT

j_call: TRBJ1-2
v_call: TRBV29-1
clone_size: medium-sized
d_call: -
cdr3_aa: CSVDLGVNYGYTF
cdr3_nt: TGCAGCGTTGATCTAGGGGTTAACTATGGCTACACCTTC

j_call: TRBJ2-3
v_call: TRBV4-1
clone_size: -
d_call: -
cdr3_aa: CASSQVGLDFNTDTQYF
cdr3_nt: TGCGCCAGCAGCCAAGTTGGGTTGGACTTCAACACAGATACGCAGTATTTT

j_call: TRBJ2-2
v_call: TRBV30
clone_size: -
d_call: -
cdr3_aa: CAWTVGYGSGELFF
cdr3_nt: TGTGCCTGGACCGTAGGGTACGGGAGCGGGGAGCTGTTTTTT

j_call: TRBJ2-5
v_call: TRBV5-1
clone_size: once
d_call: TRBD2
cdr3_aa: CASSRVLAGSGGSETQYF
cdr3_nt: TGCGCCAGCTCCCGGGTATTAGCGGGCTCGGGGGGGAGCGAGACCCAGTACTTC

j_call: TRBJ1-2
v_call: TRBV4-2
clone_size: once
d_call: -
cdr3_aa: CASSQDMTAYGYTF
cdr3_nt: TGTGCCAGCAGCCAAGATATGACGGCCTATGGCTACACCTTC

j_call: TRBJ2-7
v_call: TRBV11-1
clone_size: few
d_call: -
cdr3_aa: CASSPGSSYEQYF
cdr3_nt: TGTGCCAGCAGCCCAGGGAGCTCCTACGAGCAGTACTTC

j_call: TRBJ2-7
v_call: TRBV4-2
clone_size: few
d_call: -
cdr3_aa: CASSQDLGHEQYF
cdr3_nt: TGTGCCAGCAGCCAAGATCTGGGGCACGAGCAGTACTTC

j_call: TRBJ2-1
v_call: TRBV4-1
clone_size: -
d_call: -
cdr3_aa: CASSQVVGGLNEQFF
cdr3_nt: TGCGCCAGCAGCCAAGTCGTGGGGGGCCTTAATGAGCAGTTCTTC

j_call: TRBJ1-4
v_call: TRBV19
clone_size: -
d_call: -
cdr3_aa: CASSTQVWPNEKLFF
cdr3_nt: TGTGCCAGTAGTACCCAGGTTTGGCCTAATGAAAAACTGTTTTTT

j_call: TRBJ2-7
v_call: TRBV5-1
clone_size: -
d_call: TRBD2
cdr3_aa: CASSVELAVYYEQYF
cdr3_nt: TGCGCCAGCAGCGTCGAACTAGCGGTGTACTACGAGCAGTACTTC

j_call: TRBJ1-3
v_call: TRBV11-2
clone_size: once
d_call: -
cdr3_aa: CASSFGPDTIYF
cdr3_nt: TGTGCCAGCAGCTTCGGCCCGGACACCATATATTTT

j_call: TRBJ1-3
v_call: TRBV27
clone_size: -
d_call: -
cdr3_aa: CASRGTSGNTIYF
cdr3_nt: TGTGCCAGCCGGGGGACTTCTGGAAACACCATATATTTT

j_call: TRBJ1-2
v_call: TRBV6-1
clone_size: few
d_call: -
cdr3_aa: CASSEGDSGGYTF
cdr3_nt: TGTGCCAGCAGTGAAGGGGATAGCGGTGGCTACACCTTC

j_call: TRBJ2-7
v_call: TRBV29-1
clone_size: -
d_call: TRBD1
cdr3_aa: CSVEGQGEYEQYF
cdr3_nt: TGCAGCGTTGAGGGACAGGGAGAATACGAGCAGTACTTC

j_call: TRBJ2-1
v_call: TRBV19
clone_size: -
d_call: TRBD2
cdr3_aa: CASSILLAGGNFNEQFF
cdr3_nt: TGTGCCAGTAGTATATTGCTAGCGGGGGGGAATTTCAATGAGCAGTTCTTC

j_call: TRBJ2-3
v_call: TRBV6-5
clone_size: once
d_call: -
cdr3_aa: CASREGVSSTDTQYF
cdr3_nt: TGTGCCAGCAGGGAGGGAGTGTCTAGCACAGATACGCAGTATTTT

j_call: TRBJ1-6
v_call: TRBV6-4
clone_size: -
d_call: -
cdr3_aa: CASSEAGGALAPLHF
cdr3_nt: TGTGCCAGCAGTGAGGCGGGGGGCGCATTAGCACCCCTCCACTTT

j_call: TRBJ2-7
v_call: TRBV19
clone_size: once
d_call: -
cdr3_aa: CASSIEDSYEQYF
cdr3_nt: TGTGCCAGTAGTATAGAAGATTCCTACGAGCAGTACTTC

j_call: TRBJ2-7
v_call: TRBV7-2
clone_size: -
d_call: -
cdr3_aa: CASSSFYGHSYEQYF
cdr3_nt: TGTGCCAGCAGCTCCTTCTACGGCCACTCCTACGAGCAGTACTTC

j_call: TRBJ1-1
v_call: TRBV6-5
clone_size: -
d_call: -
cdr3_aa: CASSYAGNTEAFF
cdr3_nt: TGTGCCAGCAGCTACGCGGGGAACACTGAAGCTTTCTTT

j_call: TRBJ2-7
v_call: TRBV6-5
clone_size: few
d_call: -
cdr3_aa: CASSYSDTYEQYF
cdr3_nt: TGTGCCAGCAGTTACTCGGATACATACGAGCAGTACTTC

j_call: TRBJ2-6
v_call: TRBV6-4
clone_size: few
d_call: -
cdr3_aa: CASSDNSGANVLTF
cdr3_nt: TGTGCCAGCAGTGACAACTCTGGGGCCAACGTCCTGACTTTC

j_call: TRBJ1-2
v_call: TRBV29-1
clone_size: -
d_call: TRBD1
cdr3_aa: CSDLDFRDSFYGYTF
cdr3_nt: TGCAGCGACCTCGACTTTAGGGACAGTTTTTATGGCTACACCTTC

j_call: TRBJ2-1
v_call: TRBV28
clone_size: -
d_call: -
cdr3_aa: CASSLFRLPYNEQFF
cdr3_nt: TGTGCCAGCAGTTTATTCAGGCTCCCCTACAATGAGCAGTTCTTC

j_call: TRBJ2-3
v_call: TRBV30
clone_size: -
d_call: -
cdr3_aa: CAWNLGVTSTDTQYF
cdr3_nt: TGTGCCTGGAACCTAGGAGTGACTAGCACAGATACGCAGTATTTT

j_call: TRBJ2-2
v_call: TRBV7-6
clone_size: -
d_call: TRBD1
cdr3_aa: CASSFPADRGPINTGELFF
cdr3_nt: TGTGCCAGCAGCTTTCCGGCGGACAGGGGGCCTATTAACACCGGGGAGCTGTTTTTT

j_call: TRBJ1-4
v_call: TRBV6-5
clone_size: -
d_call: -
cdr3_aa: CASSAWGTTNEKLFF
cdr3_nt: TGTGCCAGCAGCGCATGGGGGACAACTAATGAAAAACTGTTTTTT

j_call: TRBJ2-7
v_call: TRBV2
clone_size: -
d_call: TRBD2
cdr3_aa: CASRRTSGTSSYEQYF
cdr3_nt: TGTGCCAGCCGCAGGACTAGCGGAACAAGCTCCTACGAGCAGTACTTC

j_call: TRBJ2-7
v_call: TRBV2
clone_size: -
d_call: -
cdr3_aa: CASRPTGLGEQYF
cdr3_nt: TGTGCCAGCAGACCCACAGGGTTAGGCGAGCAGTACTTC

j_call: TRBJ2-1
v_call: TRBV5-4
clone_size: -
d_call: -
cdr3_aa: CASSLVSGPHNEQFF
cdr3_nt: TGTGCCAGCAGCTTGGTGTCAGGGCCACACAATGAGCAGTTCTTC

j_call: TRBJ2-5
v_call: TRBV9
clone_size: -
d_call: TRBD2
cdr3_aa: CASSPLRREYETQYF
cdr3_nt: TGTGCCAGCAGCCCTCTCCGGCGGGAGTATGAGACCCAGTACTTC

j_call: TRBJ1-1
v_call: TRBV18
clone_size: -
d_call: -
cdr3_aa: CASSPMDNVFEAFF
cdr3_nt: TGTGCCAGCTCACCAATGGACAATGTATTTGAAGCTTTCTTT

j_call: TRBJ1-5
v_call: TRBV4-1
clone_size: -
d_call: TRBD1
cdr3_aa: CASSQYGAGGTSNQPQHF
cdr3_nt: TGCGCCAGCAGCCAATATGGGGCAGGGGGCACAAGCAATCAGCCCCAGCATTTT

j_call: TRBJ1-4
v_call: TRBV30
clone_size: -
d_call: -
cdr3_aa: CAWSGIGESEKLFF
cdr3_nt: TGTGCCTGGAGTGGGATTGGAGAGAGTGAAAAACTGTTTTTT

j_call: TRBJ2-7
v_call: TRBV30
clone_size: -
d_call: TRBD2
cdr3_aa: CAWSERETWYEQYF
cdr3_nt: TGCGCCTGGAGTGAGCGGGAGACCTGGTACGAGCAGTACTTC

j_call: TRBJ1-1
v_call: TRBV7-9
clone_size: -
d_call: TRBD1
cdr3_aa: CASSLGDRGLMNTEAFF
cdr3_nt: TGTGCCAGCAGCTTAGGGGACAGGGGATTAATGAACACTGAAGCTTTCTTT

j_call: TRBJ2-7
v_call: TRBV7-9
clone_size: -
d_call: TRBD1
cdr3_aa: CASSYVGTGDIEQYF
cdr3_nt: TGTGCCAGCAGCTATGTCGGGACAGGGGATATCGAGCAGTACTTC

j_call: TRBJ2-5
v_call: TRBV6-1
clone_size: -
d_call: -
cdr3_aa: CASNQLVAETQYF
cdr3_nt: TGTGCCAGCAACCAACTAGTTGCCGAGACCCAGTACTTC

j_call: TRBJ2-1
v_call: TRBV7-6
clone_size: -
d_call: -
cdr3_aa: CASSTNARVHEQFF
cdr3_nt: TGTGCCAGCAGCACCAACGCCAGGGTCCATGAGCAGTTCTTC

j_call: TRBJ2-7
v_call: TRBV4-2
clone_size: -
d_call: -
cdr3_aa: CASSQVASEQYF
cdr3_nt: TGTGCCAGCAGCCAAGTGGCTAGTGAGCAGTACTTC

j_call: TRBJ1-6
v_call: TRBV9
clone_size: -
d_call: -
cdr3_aa: CASRAGTAHSPLHF
cdr3_nt: TGTGCCAGCAGGGCCGGTACGGCCCATTCACCCCTCCACTTT

j_call: TRBJ2-5
v_call: TRBV6-6
clone_size: -
d_call: -
cdr3_aa: CASPQARTETQYF
cdr3_nt: TGTGCCAGCCCGCAGGCCCGAACCGAGACCCAGTACTTC

j_call: TRBJ2-1
v_call: TRBV18
clone_size: -
d_call: -
cdr3_aa: CASSVTLKSSYNEQFF
cdr3_nt: TGTGCCAGCTCAGTTACCCTGAAAAGCTCCTACAATGAGCAGTTCTTC

j_call: TRBJ1-1
v_call: TRBV19
clone_size: -
d_call: -
cdr3_aa: CASSASMNTEAFF
cdr3_nt: TGTGCCAGTAGTGCCTCTATGAACACTGAAGCTTTCTTT

j_call: TRBJ2-3
v_call: TRBV13
clone_size: medium-sized
d_call: TRBD2
cdr3_aa: CASSSRLAGGGGDTQYF
cdr3_nt: TGTGCCAGCAGCTCGAGACTAGCGGGGGGCGGAGGGGATACGCAGTATTTT

j_call: TRBJ2-5
v_call: TRBV13
clone_size: -
d_call: -
cdr3_aa: CASSLGYRGRQETQYF
cdr3_nt: TGTGCCAGCAGCTTAGGGTACCGGGGACGGCAGGAGACCCAGTACTTC

j_call: TRBJ2-2
v_call: TRBV28
clone_size: -
d_call: -
cdr3_aa: CASKSQGPWDTGELFF
cdr3_nt: TGTGCCAGCAAAAGCCAGGGACCTTGGGACACCGGGGAGCTGTTTTTT

j_call: TRBJ2-7
v_call: TRBV2
clone_size: -
d_call: -
cdr3_aa: CASSVETVNSYEQYF
cdr3_nt: TGTGCCAGCAGTGTGGAGACGGTCAACTCCTACGAGCAGTACTTC

j_call: TRBJ1-5
v_call: TRBV5-8
clone_size: -
d_call: TRBD1
cdr3_aa: CASSLGGQDNQPQHF
cdr3_nt: TGTGCCAGCAGCCTGGGGGGACAGGATAATCAGCCCCAGCATTTT

j_call: TRBJ2-5
v_call: TRBV2
clone_size: -
d_call: -
cdr3_aa: CAGGEVVGGRPIQETQYF
cdr3_nt: TGTGCCGGAGGGGAGGTGGTGGGGGGGCGCCCTATCCAAGAGACCCAGTACTTC